The source of this T cell receptor beta chain is a study of T cells in Graves' hyperthyroidism and ophthalmopathy. The source material, RNA transcripts, was used to amplify TCR beta CDR3 regions. The HTBI set primed first-round TCR CDR3 RT-PCR. In TCRdb, the multiplex PCR reads were re-called with MiXCR into one record per CDR3 protein. The data hold about 290,000 distinct CDR3 sequences, with about a sixth observed a single time. Concerning this clonotype itself: Its specificity is not known.

PBMCs were derived from 10 ml fresh peripheral blood. Findings and caveats of the study: A model using 13 V-J features told ophthalmopathy apart from stable hyperthyroidism.

Sequencing was done on a sample of blood. The receptor was isolated from an older woman with Graves' ophthalmopathy.

CDR3 loop: CASSQDNYGDTEAFF. The CDR3 DNA is TGCGCCAGCAGCCAAGATAACTATGGGGACACTGAAGCTTTCTTT. The rearrangement links TRBV4-3 to TRBJ1-1, with D unresolved. V lost 0 bases to trimming and J lost 3 bases, with 11 bases between them. CDR1 is LGHNA and CDR2 is YSLEER in the germline V gene. The CDR3 runs 15 residues.